This is a list of T cell receptor beta chains from one sample in a study of pediatric ulcerative colitis. The protocol was immunoSEQ multiplex PCR, while the TCRdb copy is restricted to in-frame clones and leaves out a portion. The table lists tens of thousands of clones, less than 90% of them singletons. The sample taken for sequencing was blood. The receptors originated from a boy aged 5-17 years with severe ulcerative colitis. The CDR3 runs from the conserved cysteine through the conserved F or W. The order of the fields is clone size, J gene, D gene, V gene, CDR3 length, CDR3 DNA, CDR3 protein. The D gene is left open where the match is weak. Clone sizes are given selectively: once, few, many, or a class where the clone is expanded.

>-|TRBJ2-1|TRBD2|TRBV10-3|13
TGTGCCACTAGCGGGAACTCCTACAATGAGCAGTTCTTC
CATSGNSYNEQFF
>-|TRBJ1-1|-|TRBV13|17
TGTGCCAGCAGCCCCCTGGGGGAGTCAGGATCCGTCACTGAAGCTTTCTTT
CASSPLGESGSVTEAFF
>-|TRBJ1-3|-|TRBV18|17
TGTGCCAGCTCATACGTTATGGACAGAAGCTCTGGAAACACCATATATTTT
CASSYVMDRSSGNTIYF
>once|TRBJ1-5|-|TRBV18|16
TGTGCCAGCTCACCCTCTAGGGCTGAGGTCAATCAGCCCCAGCATTTT
CASSPSRAEVNQPQHF
>-|TRBJ2-3|TRBD1|TRBV18|14
TGTGCCAGCTCACCTACAGGGGGCACAGATACGCAGTATTTT
CASSPTGGTDTQYF
>-|TRBJ2-7|TRBD1|TRBV27|14
TGTGCCAGCGGTCGGACAGGGGAAACCTACGAGCAGTACTTC
CASGRTGETYEQYF
>-|TRBJ2-5|-|TRBV19|12
TGTGCCAGTAAGGGGGGACAAGAGACCCAGTACTTC
CASKGGQETQYF
>-|TRBJ2-5|TRBD2|TRBV19|16
TGTGCCAGTAGTATAGTAGCGGGAGGGCCTGGGGAGACCCAGTACTTC
CASSIVAGGPGETQYF
>-|TRBJ2-1|-|TRBV4-1|15
TGCGCCAGCAGCCAAGTTCCGGGAGACACGAATGAGCAGTTCTTC
CASSQVPGDTNEQFF
>-|TRBJ1-1|TRBD1|TRBV5-8|14
TGTGCCAGCAGCTTGGGCGACAGGGTCGAGGGAGCTTTCTTT
CASSLGDRVEGAFF
>-|TRBJ1-1|-|TRBV6-5|13
TGTGCCAGCAGTGTAGCAGGGTGGGCTGAAGCTTTCTTT
CASSVAGWAEAFF
>-|TRBJ1-1|-|TRBV6-5|13
TGTGCCAGCAGTTACGGGAAAGGGAAAGGAGCTTTCTTT
CASSYGKGKGAFF
>-|TRBJ2-7|-|TRBV4-3|15
TGCGCCAGCAGCCAAGATGACAGCCTAATCTACGAGCAGTACTTC
CASSQDDSLIYEQYF
>-|TRBJ2-7|-|TRBV18|14
TGTGCCAGCTCACCGAACAGGGGAGGCCACGAGCAGTACTTC
CASSPNRGGHEQYF
>once|TRBJ2-1|-|TRBV29-1|13
TGCAGCGTTGTCCTAGAAGCCTACAATGAGCAGTTCTTC
CSVVLEAYNEQFF